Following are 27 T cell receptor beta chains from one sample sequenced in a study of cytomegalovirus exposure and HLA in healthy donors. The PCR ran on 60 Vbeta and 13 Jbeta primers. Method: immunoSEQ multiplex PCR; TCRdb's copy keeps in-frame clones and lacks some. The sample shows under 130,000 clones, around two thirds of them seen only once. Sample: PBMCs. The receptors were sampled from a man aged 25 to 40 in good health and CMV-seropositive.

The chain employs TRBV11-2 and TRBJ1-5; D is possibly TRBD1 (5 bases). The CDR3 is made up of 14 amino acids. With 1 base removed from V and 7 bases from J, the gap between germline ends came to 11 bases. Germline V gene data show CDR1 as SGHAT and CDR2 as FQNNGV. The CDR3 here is CASSLGMGQQPQHF. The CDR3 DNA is TGTGCCAGCAGCTTAGGGATGGGGCAACAGCCCCAGCATTTT.

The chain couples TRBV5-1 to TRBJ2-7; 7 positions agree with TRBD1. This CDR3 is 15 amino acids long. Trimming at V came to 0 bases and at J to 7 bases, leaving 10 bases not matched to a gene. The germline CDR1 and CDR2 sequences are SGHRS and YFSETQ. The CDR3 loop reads CASSLAGTANREQYF. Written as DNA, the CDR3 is TGCGCCAGCAGCTTGGCCGGGACAGCCAATCGGGAGCAGTACTTC.

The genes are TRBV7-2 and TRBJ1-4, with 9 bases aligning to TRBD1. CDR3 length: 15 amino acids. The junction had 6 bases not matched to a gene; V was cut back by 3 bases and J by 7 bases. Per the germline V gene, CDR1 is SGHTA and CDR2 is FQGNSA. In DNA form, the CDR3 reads TGTGCCAGCAGCTTCCCGGGACAGGGAGGTGAAAAACTGTTTTTT. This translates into CASSFPGQGGEKLFF.

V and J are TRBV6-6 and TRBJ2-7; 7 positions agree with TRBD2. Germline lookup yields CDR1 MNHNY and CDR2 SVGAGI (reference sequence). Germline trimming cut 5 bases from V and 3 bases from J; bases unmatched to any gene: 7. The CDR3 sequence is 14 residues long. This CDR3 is CASSATSSVYEQYF. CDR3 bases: TGTGCCAGCAGTGCGACTAGCTCGGTCTACGAGCAGTACTTC.

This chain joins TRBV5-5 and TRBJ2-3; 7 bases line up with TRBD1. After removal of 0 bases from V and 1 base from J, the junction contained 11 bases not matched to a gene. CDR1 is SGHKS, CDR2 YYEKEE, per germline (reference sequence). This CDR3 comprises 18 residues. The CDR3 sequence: CASSLGCPDRFCTDTQYF. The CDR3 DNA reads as TGTGCCAGCAGCTTGGGGTGCCCGGACAGGTTCTGCACAGATACGCAGTATTTT.

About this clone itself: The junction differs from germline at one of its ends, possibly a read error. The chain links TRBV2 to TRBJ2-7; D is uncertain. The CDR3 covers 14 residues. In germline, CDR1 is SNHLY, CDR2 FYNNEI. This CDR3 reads CASSDSRMSSEQYF. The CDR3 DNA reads TGTGCCAGCAGTGATTCGAGAATGTCCTCCGAGCAGTACTTC.

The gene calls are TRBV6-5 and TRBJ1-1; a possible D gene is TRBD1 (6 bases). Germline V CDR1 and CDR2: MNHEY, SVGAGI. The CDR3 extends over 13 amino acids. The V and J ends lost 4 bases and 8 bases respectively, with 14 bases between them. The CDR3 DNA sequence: TGTGCCAGCAGTTCCAGGATCGACAGGGAAGCTTTCTTT. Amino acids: CASSSRIDREAFF.

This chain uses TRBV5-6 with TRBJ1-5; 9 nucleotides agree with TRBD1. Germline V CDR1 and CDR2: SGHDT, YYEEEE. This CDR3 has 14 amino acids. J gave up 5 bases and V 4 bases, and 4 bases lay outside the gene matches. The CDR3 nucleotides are TGTGCCAGCAGCCAGGGGGACAGGGATCAGCCCCAGCATTTT. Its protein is CASSQGDRDQPQHF.

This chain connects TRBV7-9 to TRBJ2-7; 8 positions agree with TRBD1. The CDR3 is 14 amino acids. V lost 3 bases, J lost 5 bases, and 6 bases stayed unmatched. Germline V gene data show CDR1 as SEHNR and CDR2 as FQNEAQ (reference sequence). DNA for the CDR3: TGTGCCAGCAGCTTGGGACAGGTCAGCCACGAGCAGTACTTC. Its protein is CASSLGQVSHEQYF.

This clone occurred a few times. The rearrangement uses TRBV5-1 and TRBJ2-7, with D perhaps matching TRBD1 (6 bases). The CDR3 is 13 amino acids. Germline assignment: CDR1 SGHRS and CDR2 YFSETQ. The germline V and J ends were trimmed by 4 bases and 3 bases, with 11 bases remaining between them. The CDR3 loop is CASSRRDNYEQYF. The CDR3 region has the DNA TGCGCCAGCAGCCGTCGGGACAACTACGAGCAGTACTTC.

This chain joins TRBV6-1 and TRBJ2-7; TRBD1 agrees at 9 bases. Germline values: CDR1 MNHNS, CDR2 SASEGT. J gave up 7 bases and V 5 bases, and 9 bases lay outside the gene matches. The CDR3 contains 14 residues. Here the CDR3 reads CASSLLQGAWEQYF. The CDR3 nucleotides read TGTGCCAGCAGTCTGTTACAGGGGGCGTGGGAGCAGTACTTC.

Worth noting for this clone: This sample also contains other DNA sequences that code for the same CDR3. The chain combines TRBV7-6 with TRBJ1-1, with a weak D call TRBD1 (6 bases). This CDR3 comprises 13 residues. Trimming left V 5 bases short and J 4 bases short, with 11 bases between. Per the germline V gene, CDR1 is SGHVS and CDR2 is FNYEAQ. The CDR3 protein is CASSPGVGTEAFF. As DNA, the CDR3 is TGTGCCAGCAGCCCAGGGGTTGGCACTGAAGCTTTCTTT.

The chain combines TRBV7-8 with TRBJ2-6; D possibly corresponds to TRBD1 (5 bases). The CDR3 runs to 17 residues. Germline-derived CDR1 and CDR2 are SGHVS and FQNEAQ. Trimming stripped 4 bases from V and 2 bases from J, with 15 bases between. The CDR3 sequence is CASSSRLGRAGANVLTF. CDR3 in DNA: TGTGCCAGCAGCTCCCGCTTGGGCAGGGCTGGGGCCAACGTCCTGACTTTC.

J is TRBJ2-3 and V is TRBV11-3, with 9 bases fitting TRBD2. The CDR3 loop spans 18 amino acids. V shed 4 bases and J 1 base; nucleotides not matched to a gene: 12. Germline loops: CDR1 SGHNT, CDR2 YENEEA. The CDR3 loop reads CASSSGVAGAGGTDTQYF. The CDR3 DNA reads TGTGCCAGCAGCTCCGGAGTAGCGGGGGCGGGAGGCACAGATACGCAGTATTTT.

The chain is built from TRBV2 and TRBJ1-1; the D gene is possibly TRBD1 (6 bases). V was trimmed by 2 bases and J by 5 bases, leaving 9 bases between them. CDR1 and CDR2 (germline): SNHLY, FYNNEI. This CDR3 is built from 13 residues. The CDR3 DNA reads TGTGCCAGCAGTGAAATGGGGGCTACTGAAGCTTTCTTT. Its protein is CASSEMGATEAFF.

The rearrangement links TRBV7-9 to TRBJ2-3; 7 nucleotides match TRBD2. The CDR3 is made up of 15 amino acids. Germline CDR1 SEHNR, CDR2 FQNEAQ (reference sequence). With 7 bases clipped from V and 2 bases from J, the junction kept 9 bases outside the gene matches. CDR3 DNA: TGTGCCAGCACCCGGGGGGACTATCTCACAGATACGCAGTATTTT. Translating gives CASTRGDYLTDTQYF.

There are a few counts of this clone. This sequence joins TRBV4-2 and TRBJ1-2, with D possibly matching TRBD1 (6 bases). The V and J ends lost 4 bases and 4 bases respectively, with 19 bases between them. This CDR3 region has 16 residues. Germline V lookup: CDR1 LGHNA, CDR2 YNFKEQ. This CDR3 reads CASSPTTGGGSYGYTF. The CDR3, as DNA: TGTGCCAGCAGCCCCACAACGGGGGGCGGAAGCTATGGCTACACCTTC.

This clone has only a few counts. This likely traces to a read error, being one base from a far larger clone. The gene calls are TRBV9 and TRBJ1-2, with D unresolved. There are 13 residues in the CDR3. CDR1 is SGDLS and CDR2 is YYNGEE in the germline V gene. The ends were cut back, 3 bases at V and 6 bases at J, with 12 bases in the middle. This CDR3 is CASSATRDDGYTF. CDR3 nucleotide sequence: TGTGCCAGCAGCGCGACACGGGATGATGGCTACACCTTC. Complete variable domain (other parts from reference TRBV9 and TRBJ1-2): DSGVTQTPKHLITATGQRVTLRCSPRSGDLSVYWYQQSLDQGLQFLIQYYNGEERAKGNILERFSAQQFPDLHSELNLSSLELGDSALYFCASSATRDDGYTFGSGTRLTVV.

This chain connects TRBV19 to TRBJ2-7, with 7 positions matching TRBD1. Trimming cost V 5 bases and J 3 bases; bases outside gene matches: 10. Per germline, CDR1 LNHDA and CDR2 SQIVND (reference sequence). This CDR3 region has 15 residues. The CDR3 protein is CASSSRDSLYYEQYF. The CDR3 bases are TGTGCCAGTAGTTCCCGGGACAGCTTATACTACGAGCAGTACTTC.

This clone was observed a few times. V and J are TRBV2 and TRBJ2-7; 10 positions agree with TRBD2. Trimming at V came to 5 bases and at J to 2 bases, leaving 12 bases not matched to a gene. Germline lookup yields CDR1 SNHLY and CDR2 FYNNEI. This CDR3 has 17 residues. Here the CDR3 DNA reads TGTGCCAGCAGTTACTTTCCCAGCGGGGGGGCCCCCTACGAGCAGTACTTC. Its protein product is CASSYFPSGGAPYEQYF.

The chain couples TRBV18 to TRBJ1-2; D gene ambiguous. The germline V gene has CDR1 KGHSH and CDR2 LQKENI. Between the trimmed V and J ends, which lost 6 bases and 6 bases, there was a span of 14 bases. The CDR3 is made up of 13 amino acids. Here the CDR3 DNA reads TGTGCCAGCTCTCAGTCGGGGATCGATGGCTACACCTTC. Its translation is CASSQSGIDGYTF.

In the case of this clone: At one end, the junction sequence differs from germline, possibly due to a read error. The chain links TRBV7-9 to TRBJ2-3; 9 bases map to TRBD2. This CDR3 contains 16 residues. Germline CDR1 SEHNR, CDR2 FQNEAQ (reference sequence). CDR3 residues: CSSSFDAGGSTDTQYF. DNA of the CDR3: TGTTCCAGCAGCTTCGATGCGGGGGGGAGCACAGATACGCAGTATTTT.

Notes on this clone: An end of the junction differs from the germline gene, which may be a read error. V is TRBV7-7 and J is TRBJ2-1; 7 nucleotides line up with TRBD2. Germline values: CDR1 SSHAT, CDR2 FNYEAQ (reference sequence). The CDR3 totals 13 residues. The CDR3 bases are TGTGCTAGCAGCCCGGGGGGCTACAATGAGCAGTTCTTC. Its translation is CASSPGGYNEQFF.

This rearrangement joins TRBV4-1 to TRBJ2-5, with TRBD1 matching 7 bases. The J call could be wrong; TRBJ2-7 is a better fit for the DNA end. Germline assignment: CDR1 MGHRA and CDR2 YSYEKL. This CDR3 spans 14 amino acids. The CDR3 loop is CASSQVTGPYEQYF. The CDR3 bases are TGCGCCAGCAGCCAAGTGACAGGGCCCTACGAGCAGTACTTC.

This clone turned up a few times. CDR3 coding DNA: TGTGCCAGCAGTGCCCAGTGGGAGCAGTACTTC. This sequence encodes CASSAQWEQYF. The V and J genes are TRBV6-1 and TRBJ2-7; D remains unclear. Germline CDR1 MNHNS, CDR2 SASEGT. This CDR3 region has 11 residues. V shed 4 bases and J shed 7 bases, with 8 bases lying between them.

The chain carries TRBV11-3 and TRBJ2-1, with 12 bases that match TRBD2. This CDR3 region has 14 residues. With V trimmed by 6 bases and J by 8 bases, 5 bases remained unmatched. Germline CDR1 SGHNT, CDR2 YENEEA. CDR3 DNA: TGTGCCAGCAGTACTAGCGGGGGGAAGTATGAGCAGTTCTTC. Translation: CASSTSGGKYEQFF.

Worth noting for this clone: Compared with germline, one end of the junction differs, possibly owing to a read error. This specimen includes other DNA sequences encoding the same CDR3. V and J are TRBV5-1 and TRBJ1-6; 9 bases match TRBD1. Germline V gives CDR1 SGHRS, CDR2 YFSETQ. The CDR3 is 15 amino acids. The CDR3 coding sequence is TGCGCTAGCAGCTTACAGACAGGGGGAAATTCACCCCTCCACTTT. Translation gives CASSLQTGGNSPLHF. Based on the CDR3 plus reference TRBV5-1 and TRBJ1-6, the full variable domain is KAGVTQTPRYLIKTRGQQVTLSCSPISGHRSVSWYQQTPGQGLQFLFEYFSETQRNKGNFPGRFSGRQFSNSRSEMNVSTLELGDSALYLCASSLQTGGNSPLHFGNGTRLTVT.